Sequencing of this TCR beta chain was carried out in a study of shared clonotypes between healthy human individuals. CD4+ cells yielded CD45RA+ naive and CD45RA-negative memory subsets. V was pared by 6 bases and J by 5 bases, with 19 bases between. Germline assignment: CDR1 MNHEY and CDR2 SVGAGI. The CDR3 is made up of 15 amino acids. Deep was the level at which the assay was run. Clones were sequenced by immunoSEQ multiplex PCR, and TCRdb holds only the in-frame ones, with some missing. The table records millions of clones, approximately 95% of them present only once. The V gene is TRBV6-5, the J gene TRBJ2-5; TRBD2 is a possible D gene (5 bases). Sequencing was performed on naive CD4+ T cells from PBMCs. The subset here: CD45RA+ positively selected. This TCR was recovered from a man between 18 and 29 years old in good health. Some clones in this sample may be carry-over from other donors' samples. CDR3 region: CASSHGNARGETQYF. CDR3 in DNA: TGTGCCAGCAGCCACGGTAATGCCCGAGGGGAGACCCAGTACTTC.